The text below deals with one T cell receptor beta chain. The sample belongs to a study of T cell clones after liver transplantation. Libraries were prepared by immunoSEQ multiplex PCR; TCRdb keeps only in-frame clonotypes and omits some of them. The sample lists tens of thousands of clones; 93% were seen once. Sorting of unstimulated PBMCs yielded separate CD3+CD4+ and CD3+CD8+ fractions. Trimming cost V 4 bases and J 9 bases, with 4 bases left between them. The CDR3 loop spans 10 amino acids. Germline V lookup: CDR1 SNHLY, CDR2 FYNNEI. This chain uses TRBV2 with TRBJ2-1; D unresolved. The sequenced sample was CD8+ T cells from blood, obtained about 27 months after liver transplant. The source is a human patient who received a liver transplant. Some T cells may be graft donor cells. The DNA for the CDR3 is TGTGCCAGCAGTGTGGGTGAGCAGTTCTTC. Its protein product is CASSVGEQFF. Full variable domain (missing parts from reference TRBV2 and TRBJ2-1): EPEVTQTPSHQVTQMGQEVILRCVPISNHLYFYWYRQILGQKVEFLVSFYNNEISEKSEIFDDQFSVERPDGSNFTLKIRSTKLEDSAMYFCASSVGEQFFGPGTRLTVL.